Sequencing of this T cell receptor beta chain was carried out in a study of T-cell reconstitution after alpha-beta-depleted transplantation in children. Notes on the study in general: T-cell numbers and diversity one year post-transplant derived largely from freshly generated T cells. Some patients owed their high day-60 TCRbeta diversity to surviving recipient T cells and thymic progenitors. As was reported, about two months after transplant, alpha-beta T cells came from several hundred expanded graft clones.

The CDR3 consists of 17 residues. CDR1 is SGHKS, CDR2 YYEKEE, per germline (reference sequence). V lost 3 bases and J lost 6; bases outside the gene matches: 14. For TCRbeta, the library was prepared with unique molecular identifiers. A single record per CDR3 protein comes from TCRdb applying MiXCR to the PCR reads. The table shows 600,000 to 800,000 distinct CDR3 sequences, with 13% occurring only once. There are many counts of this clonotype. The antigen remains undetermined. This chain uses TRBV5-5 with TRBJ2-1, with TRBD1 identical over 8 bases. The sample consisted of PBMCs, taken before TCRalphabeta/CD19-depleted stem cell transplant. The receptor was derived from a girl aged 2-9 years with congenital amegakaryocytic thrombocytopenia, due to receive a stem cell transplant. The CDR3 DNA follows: TGTGCCAGCAGCTCCCTGGCGGACAGGGACATGGGCAATGAGCAGTTCTTC. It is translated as CASSSLADRDMGNEQFF.